This T cell receptor beta chain was retrieved from a study of identical twins. Study-wide results and caveats: Excess twin sharing in beta out-of-frame sequences was weaker.

TCRdb re-called the 5' RACE reads with MiXCR, one entry per CDR3 protein. The sample lists about 290,000 distinct CDR3 sequences, 9.5% occurring once. This clonotype was detected only a few times. The antigen remains undetermined. The germline V gene has CDR1 MNHEY and CDR2 SMNVEV (reference sequence). The CDR3 is 14 amino acids. The V gene end was trimmed by 7 bases and the J gene end by 7 bases; junction bases not matched to a gene: 7. This sample also appeared in a second study, on yellow fever vaccine responses in identical twins.

The chain has TRBV27 and TRBJ1-6, with TRBD1 identical over 7 bases. The sample was CD8+ T cells sorted from blood. This TCR was recovered from a young woman in good health. The CDR3 reads CASMGQTLNSPLHF. The CDR3, as DNA: TGTGCCAGCATGGGACAGACATTAAATTCACCCCTCCACTTT.